The 20 T cell receptor beta chains in this list originate from one sample, sequenced in a study of T cell responses to AZD1222 COVID-19 vaccine. This table comes from immunoSEQ multiplex PCR, and its TCRdb copy is limited to in-frame clones, with some not included. The sample gives 100,000 to 150,000 clones, 90% to 95% of which show up once; 1.5% to 2% is in the top ten. Sample: peripheral blood, taken on day 0 of AZD1222 vaccination. The receptors derive from an adult in good health.

This chain connects TRBV5-1 to TRBJ2-5; TRBD2 matches at 14 bases. Germline CDR1 is SGHRS and CDR2 is YFSETQ. V was clipped by 9 bases and J by 5 bases; unmatched bases: 6. This CDR3 spans 14 amino acids. CDR3 protein: CATGLAGGSETQYF. DNA for the CDR3: TGCGCCACCGGACTAGCGGGAGGATCGGAGACCCAGTACTTC.

The chain couples TRBV3-1 (or the pseudogene TRBV3-2) to TRBJ2-3; D ambiguous. CDR3 length equals 13 residues. Germline V gene lookup returns CDR1 LGHDT and CDR2 YNNKEL (reference sequence). Trimming took off 0 bases at V and 10 bases at J, with 11 bases between the two ends. For the CDR3, the DNA is TGTGCCAGCAGCCAAGATGACCTTCCCCCGCAGTATTTT. Translated: CASSQDDLPPQYF.

The genes are TRBV12-5 and TRBJ2-3; TRBD2 matches at 14 bases. V was pared by 5 bases and J by 0 bases, with 7 bases of the junction left unmatched. Germline assignment: CDR1 LGHNT and CDR2 FRNRAP. This CDR3 is built from 18 residues. The CDR3 DNA reads TGTGCTAGTGGTCCTGGGACTAGCGGGGGACTAAGCACAGATACGCAGTATTTT. This sequence encodes CASGPGTSGGLSTDTQYF. Using reference TRBV12-5 and TRBJ2-3 for the parts outside the CDR3, the full variable domain is DARVTQTPRHKVTEMGQEVTMRCQPILGHNTVFWYRQTMMQGLELLAYFRNRAPLDDSGMPKDRFSAEMPDATLATLKIQPSEPRDSAVYFCASGPGTSGGLSTDTQYFGPGTRLTVL.

This chain joins TRBV6-5 and TRBJ2-5; D not resolved. Germline V gives CDR1 MNHEY, CDR2 SVGAGI. The CDR3 totals 14 residues. Trimming shortened V by 5 bases and J by 5 bases, and 15 bases separated the two germline ends. The CDR3 region is CASSPFTPEETQYF. CDR3 DNA: TGTGCCAGCAGTCCCTTCACCCCGGAGGAGACCCAGTACTTC.

V usage is TRBV15 and J usage is TRBJ1-5; unclear D gene. Germline CDR1 LNHNV, CDR2 YYDKDF (reference sequence). V was clipped by 8 bases and J by 2 bases, with 10 bases between them. The CDR3 covers 13 residues. CDR3 sequence: CATDPDRNQPQHF. The CDR3 DNA reads as TGTGCCACCGACCCCGACCGCAATCAGCCCCAGCATTTT.

V usage is TRBV24-1 and J usage is TRBJ1-2; perhaps TRBD1 as D (6 bases). V lost 7 bases, J lost 4 bases, and 18 bases lay in between. The CDR3 length is 15 residues. CDR1 and CDR2 from the germline V gene are KGHDR and SFDVKD. The CDR3 DNA reads TGTGCCACCAGCCCTGGAACAGGGTCGCGCTATGGCTACACCTTC. Amino acid sequence: CATSPGTGSRYGYTF.

This clone appeared once. V gene TRBV5-4 combines with J gene TRBJ2-2; no definite D call. Germline CDR1 and CDR2: SGHNT and YYREEE (reference sequence). The length of the CDR3 is 14 residues. V was pared by 2 bases and J by 6 bases, with 11 bases between. CDR3 residues: CASSFGYMSGELFF. CDR3 nucleotide sequence: TGTGCCAGCAGCTTTGGTTACATGTCCGGGGAGCTGTTTTTT.

The J gene is TRBJ2-3, the V gene TRBV27; D possibly corresponds to TRBD1 (5 bases). This CDR3 spans 12 amino acids. The V and J ends lost 6 bases and 3 bases respectively, with 7 bases between them. Germline CDR1 MNHEY, CDR2 SMNVEV (reference sequence). CDR3 sequence reads: CASRTETDTQYF. The CDR3 DNA reads as TGTGCCAGCAGGACAGAGACAGATACGCAGTATTTT.

This sequence joins TRBV9 and TRBJ1-2; D is possibly TRBD1 (5 bases). Deletions cut 0 bases from V and 8 bases from J, with 14 bases between. The CDR3 has 14 residues. Germline CDR1 SGDLS, CDR2 YYNGEE. The CDR3 DNA is TGTGCCAGCAGCGTAGATAATGGGGGAACAGGCTACACCTTC. Its protein product is CASSVDNGGTGYTF.

The rearrangement uses TRBV9 and TRBJ2-7; no clear D. V lost 0 bases and J 2 bases, leaving 12 bases between the germline ends. The germline V gene encodes CDR1 SGDLS and CDR2 YYNGEE. The CDR3 totals 15 residues. The CDR3 here is CASSVGNSATYEQYF. CDR3 sequence (DNA): TGTGCCAGCAGCGTAGGTAACTCTGCTACCTACGAGCAGTACTTC.

The rearrangement uses TRBV18 and TRBJ2-2, with D tentatively TRBD1 (5 bases). The germline V and J ends were trimmed by 3 bases and 8 bases, with 13 bases remaining between them. Germline V gene lookup returns CDR1 KGHSH and CDR2 LQKENI. The CDR3 loop spans 14 amino acids. The CDR3 DNA is TGTGCCAGCTCACCCATAGCCCAGGGAGGGGAGCTGTTTTTT. Translating gives CASSPIAQGGELFF.

The chain recombines TRBV24-1 with TRBJ2-5, with TRBD1 as a possible D gene (6 bases). Germline CDR1 is KGHDR and CDR2 is SFDVKD. The CDR3 runs to 16 residues. V dropped 3 bases and J dropped 4 bases, with 17 bases sitting between them. CDR3 nucleotide sequence: TGTGCCACCAGTGATGGCTCCACAGGGTACGGAGAGACCCAGTACTTC. Translated: CATSDGSTGYGETQYF.

The DNA of the CDR3 is TGTGCCAGTAGTTATCTAGCGGGAGCCCACAATGAGCAGTTCTTC. Amino acid sequence: CASSYLAGAHNEQFF. This chain links TRBV19 with TRBJ2-1, with TRBD2 matching 10 bases. Germline-derived CDR1 and CDR2 are LNHDA and SQIVND (reference sequence). V lost 5 bases to trimming and J lost 5 bases; unmatched junction nucleotides: 6. The CDR3 runs to 15 residues.

The chain is built from TRBV6-4 and TRBJ2-3; TRBD1 is a possible D gene (7 bases). V was cut by 2 bases and J by 2 bases, with 11 bases left in between. The CDR3 loop spans 15 amino acids. Germline CDR1 is MRHNA and CDR2 is SNTAGT. DNA for the CDR3: TGTGCCAGCAGTGACGGCAGGGGGGACACAGATACGCAGTATTTT. Residues: CASSDGRGDTDTQYF.

The V call is TRBV7-9, the J call TRBJ2-7; maybe TRBD2 (6 bases). V gave up 5 bases and J gave up 2 bases, with 13 bases separating them. This CDR3 contains 14 residues. CDR1 and CDR2 from the germline V gene are SEHNR and FQNEAQ (reference sequence). The CDR3 DNA follows: TGTGCCAGCAGCCCCTGGGACTCCACCTACGAGCAGTACTTC. It specifies CASSPWDSTYEQYF.

The rearrangement joins TRBV4-1 to TRBJ2-2; D may be TRBD2 (6 bases). Germline V gene sequence: CDR1 MGHRA, CDR2 YSYEKL. The CDR3 consists of 19 residues. The V gene lost 2 bases and the J gene lost 5 bases, with 24 bases spanning the gap. CDR3 sequence: CASSQPRGGDLHGTGELFF. The CDR3 DNA reads as TGCGCCAGCAGCCAACCTCGGGGCGGGGATCTCCACGGTACCGGGGAGCTGTTTTTT.

V usage is TRBV7-8 and J usage is TRBJ1-3; TRBD1 might be the D (5 bases). CDR1 SGHVS and CDR2 FQNEAQ come from the germline V gene. This CDR3 is 15 amino acids long. With 7 bases removed from V and 3 bases from J, the gap between germline ends came to 16 bases. The CDR3 sequence: CASTSAVGGGNTIYF. CDR3 nucleotides: TGTGCCAGCACCTCCGCCGTGGGGGGTGGAAACACCATATATTTT. Variable domain in full (rest from reference TRBV7-8 and TRBJ1-3): GAGVSQSPRYKVAKRGQDVALRCDPISGHVSLFWYQQALGQGPEFLTYFQNEAQLDKSGLPSDRFFAERPEGSVSTLKIQRTQQEDSAVYLCASTSAVGGGNTIYFGEGSWLTVV.

This chain connects TRBV3-1 (or the pseudogene TRBV3-2) to TRBJ1-5; tentative D call: TRBD1 (5 bases). Trimming left V 1 base short and J 9 bases short, with 10 bases between. Germline V gives CDR1 LGHDT, CDR2 YNNKEL (reference sequence). The CDR3 runs 13 residues. CDR3: CASSQGETGPQHF. DNA for the CDR3: TGTGCCAGCAGCCAAGGAGAAACAGGGCCCCAGCATTTT.

This clone occurred once. The chain employs TRBV29-1 and TRBJ2-3; 10 positions match TRBD2. The length of the CDR3 is 13 residues. The ends lost 0 bases at V and 15 bases at J; junction bases unmatched: 9. Germline assignment: CDR1 SQVTM and CDR2 ANQGSEA. The CDR3: CSVEERRAGGLYF. The CDR3 DNA reads as TGCAGCGTTGAAGAACGGCGAGCGGGGGGGCTTTATTTT.

V is TRBV5-1 and J is TRBJ1-3; tentative D call: TRBD1 (5 bases). The germline V gene encodes CDR1 SGHRS and CDR2 YFSETQ. CDR3 length: 13 residues. V was cut by 0 bases and J by 7 bases, with 8 bases left in between. In DNA, the CDR3 is TGCGCCAGCAGCTTGGGGGGGACGAACACCATATATTTT. Translated: CASSLGGTNTIYF.